The 25 T cell receptor beta chains listed next were all sequenced from one sample in a study of blood T cell repertoires in COVID-19. The assay was immunoSEQ multiplex PCR, and TCRdb's table has in-frame clones only and misses some. The sample lists 250,000 to 300,000 clones; about 85% were seen once. Sequencing used peripheral blood. The receptors derive from a woman aged 45-65 years who had recovered from COVID-19.

V usage is TRBV19 and J usage is TRBJ2-7; D call uncertain. The CDR3 runs to 14 residues. With 4 bases removed from V and 1 base from J, the gap between germline ends came to 11 bases. The germline CDR1 and CDR2 sequences are LNHDA and SQIVND (reference sequence). The CDR3 DNA is TGTGCCAGTAGTACCACTTCTCGATCCTACGAGCAGTACTTC. This translates into CASSTTSRSYEQYF.

This chain links TRBV7-2 with TRBJ2-6, with D perhaps TRBD1 (5 bases). Germline V gene sequence: CDR1 SGHTA, CDR2 FQGNSA. The V end was cut by 11 bases, the J end by 2 bases, with 13 bases between. The CDR3 totals 14 residues. The CDR3, as DNA: TGTGCCCAAGGTGCAGGGACTGGGGCCAACGTCCTGACTTTC. Translation: CAQGAGTGANVLTF.

The chain uses TRBV19 and TRBJ2-1; possibly TRBD2 for D (5 bases). CDR1 is LNHDA and CDR2 is SQIVND in the germline V gene (reference sequence). V was shortened by 4 bases and J by 10 bases, with 29 bases between the two germline ends. This CDR3 comprises 18 residues. The CDR3 DNA follows: TGTGCCAGTAGTAGAACTCTTTGGGGAGATAAATGGGCATGGGAGCAGTTCTTC. It encodes CASSRTLWGDKWAWEQFF.

The chain couples TRBV18 to TRBJ1-1; 8 positions match TRBD1. The CDR3 covers 16 residues. Trimming took 2 bases from V and 0 from J; bases not matched to a gene: 5. The V gene's germline CDR1 is KGHSH and CDR2 LQKENI. The CDR3 DNA sequence: TGTGCCAGCTCACCAAGCCAGGGGGCGATGAACACTGAAGCTTTCTTT. Protein product: CASSPSQGAMNTEAFF. The whole variable domain, filled in from reference TRBV18 and TRBJ1-1, reads NAGVMQNPRHLVRRRGQEARLRCSPMKGHSHVYWYRQLPEEGLKFMVYLQKENIIDESGMPKERFSAEFPKEGPSILRIQQVVRGDSAAYFCASSPSQGAMNTEAFFGQGTRLTVV.

This chain connects TRBV28 to TRBJ2-7, with 8 positions matching TRBD2. Germline CDR1 reads MDHEN; CDR2 reads SYDVKM. J lost 0 bases, V lost 6 bases, and 7 bases had no gene match. This CDR3 has 15 amino acids. Here the CDR3 reads CASRPGGASSYEQYF. For the CDR3, the DNA is TGTGCCAGCAGGCCCGGGGGGGCCAGCTCCTACGAGCAGTACTTC.

The chain employs TRBV5-6 and TRBJ2-7; TRBD1 matches 9 bases. J was trimmed by 4 bases and V by 5 bases; bases with no gene match: 10. This CDR3 has 15 amino acids. From germline, CDR1 is SGHDT and CDR2 YYEEEE. The CDR3 is CASSLDRGWTYEQYF. The CDR3 coding sequence is TGTGCCAGCAGTTTAGACAGGGGGTGGACTTACGAGCAGTACTTC.

J is TRBJ2-1 and V is TRBV19; TRBD1 aligns across 8 bases. The CDR3 loop spans 17 amino acids. The germline CDR1 and CDR2 sequences are LNHDA and SQIVND (reference sequence). The V and J ends lost 5 bases and 0 bases, in that order; junction bases with no gene match: 9. This CDR3 is CASSSGARGLSYNEQFF. The CDR3 nucleotides read TGTGCCAGTAGTTCCGGGGCCAGGGGGCTCTCCTACAATGAGCAGTTCTTC.

In its sample, this clone was seen once. This chain links TRBV5-1 with TRBJ1-1; TRBD1 matches 8 bases. Germline V gene sequence: CDR1 SGHRS, CDR2 YFSETQ. The CDR3 has 15 amino acids. V dropped 4 bases and J dropped 5; count of bases not matched to a gene: 10. CDR3 bases: TGCGCCAGCAGCCAGACCTTAACAGGGGGGACTGAAGCTTTCTTT. It encodes CASSQTLTGGTEAFF.

This chain connects TRBV5-4 to TRBJ2-1; TRBD2 might be the D (6 bases). Per germline, CDR1 SGHNT and CDR2 YYREEE (reference sequence). There are 15 residues in the CDR3. Trimming shortened V by 3 bases and J by 5 bases, and 15 bases separated the two germline ends. The CDR3 DNA reads TGTGCCAGCAGCTCCCCCGAGGACTACCACAATGAGCAGTTCTTC. It yields the protein CASSSPEDYHNEQFF.

The rearrangement uses TRBV7-9 and TRBJ1-3; tentatively, D is TRBD1 (5 bases). This CDR3 region has 15 residues. Germline CDR1 and CDR2: SEHNR and FQNEAQ (reference sequence). Trimming pared 1 base from V and 8 bases from J, leaving 15 bases between. CDR3 residues: CASSLVQAGYYTIYF. In DNA form, the CDR3 reads TGTGCCAGCAGCTTAGTACAGGCTGGTTATTACACCATATATTTT.

The V call is TRBV6-6, the J call TRBJ1-6; 7 nucleotides line up with TRBD1. Germline assignment: CDR1 MNHNY and CDR2 SVGAGI (reference sequence). Trimming at V came to 0 bases and at J to 7 bases, leaving 6 bases not matched to a gene. The CDR3 contains 16 residues. The chain's CDR3 is CASSYSDRVGNSPLHF. CDR3 in DNA: TGTGCCAGCAGTTACTCCGACAGGGTAGGAAATTCACCCCTCCACTTT.

The chain recombines TRBV6-2 or TRBV6-3 with TRBJ1-2, with D tentatively TRBD1 (6 bases). In germline, CDR1 is MNHEY, CDR2 SVGEGT. The CDR3 is made up of 16 amino acids. V was pared by 2 bases and J by 4 bases, with 17 bases between. CDR3 sequence (DNA): TGTGCCAGCAGTTACCGCACAGGGTACCCTTCCTATGGCTACACCTTC. This encodes CASSYRTGYPSYGYTF.

The V and J genes are TRBV28 and TRBJ1-2; 7 bases match TRBD1. V shed 4 bases and J 5 bases; nucleotides not matched to a gene: 7. The CDR3 has 14 residues. Per the germline V gene, CDR1 is MDHEN and CDR2 is SYDVKM. In DNA, the CDR3 is TGTGCCAGCAGTTCGCCCGCAGGGGGGTATGGCTACACCTTC. Its translation is CASSSPAGGYGYTF.

This chain connects TRBV7-3 to TRBJ2-2; D is unclear. This CDR3 region has 13 residues. Germline V CDR1 and CDR2: SGHTA, FQGTGA. The V end lost 4 bases, the J end lost 2 bases, and 5 bases lay between the germline ends. The CDR3 loop reads CASSSYNTGELFF. The CDR3 coding sequence is TGTGCCAGCAGCTCCTACAACACCGGGGAGCTGTTTTTT.

The V call is TRBV5-8, the J call TRBJ2-3; 7 nucleotides line up with TRBD2. This CDR3 comprises 15 residues. Germline lookup yields CDR1 SGHTS and CDR2 YDEGEE. The trim removed 4 bases at V and 6 bases at J, leaving 11 bases unmatched. CDR3 residues: CASSLGLDLGDTQYF. In nucleotides, the CDR3 is TGTGCCAGCAGCCTAGGACTAGATTTGGGGGATACGCAGTATTTT.

The gene calls are TRBV30 and TRBJ2-3, with 9 bases fitting TRBD1. The CDR3 runs to 15 residues. Looked up from germline, CDR1 is GTSNPN and CDR2 is SVGIG (reference sequence). J was trimmed by 3 bases and V by 2 bases; bases with no gene match: 6. The CDR3, as DNA: TGTGCCTGGAGTCCCGGGACAGGGTGGACAGATACGCAGTATTTT. Translation: CAWSPGTGWTDTQYF.

The chain recombines TRBV27 with TRBJ1-2; D remains unclear. The V gene lost 0 bases and the J gene lost 0 bases, with 23 bases spanning the gap. CDR3 length: 20 amino acids. The germline gives CDR1 MNHEY, CDR2 SMNVEV (reference sequence). The DNA of the CDR3 is TGTGCCAGCAGTTTATCCCGTTTCGCAGTTCCTCCCCTCGCTAACTATGGCTACACCTTC. Its translation is CASSLSRFAVPPLANYGYTF.

This rearrangement joins TRBV6-6 to TRBJ1-3; TRBD1 matches 8 bases. The CDR3 spans 16 residues. CDR1 and CDR2 (germline): MNHNY, SVGAGI (reference sequence). The V and J ends lost 2 bases and 4 bases, in that order; junction bases with no gene match: 7. This chain's CDR3 is CASSYAGGRGGNTIYF. Written as DNA, the CDR3 is TGTGCCAGCAGTTACGCAGGGGGCAGGGGGGGAAACACCATATATTTT.

The CDR3, as DNA: TGTGCCAGTAGTATCAGAAGGGGGAGCTCCTATAATTCACCCCTCCACTTT. As protein: CASSIRRGSSYNSPLHF. The chain links TRBV19 to TRBJ1-6; D may be TRBD1 (6 bases). The V and J ends lost 3 bases and 0 bases respectively, with 12 bases between them. The V gene's germline CDR1 is LNHDA and CDR2 SQIVND (reference sequence). This CDR3 comprises 17 residues. Complete variable domain (other parts from reference TRBV19 and TRBJ1-6): DGGITQSPKYLFRKEGQNVTLSCEQNLNHDAMYWYRQDPGQGLRLIYYSQIVNDFQKGDIAEGYSVSREKKESFPLTVTSAQKNPTAFYLCASSIRRGSSYNSPLHFGNGTRLTVT.

This clone was counted only a few times. The rearrangement links TRBV4-2 to TRBJ2-1, with D hard to call. Germline CDR1 and CDR2: LGHNA and YNFKEQ. V was shortened by 0 bases and J by 10 bases, with 7 bases between the two germline ends. The CDR3 runs 12 residues. CDR3 sequence reads: CASSQEVREQFF. CDR3 in DNA: TGTGCCAGCAGCCAAGAGGTCAGGGAGCAGTTCTTC.

The chain joins TRBV18 to TRBJ2-3; perhaps TRBD1 as D (5 bases). Germline CDR1 and CDR2: KGHSH and LQKENI. The CDR3 is 15 amino acids. V lost 5 bases, J lost 0 bases, and 12 bases lay in between. The CDR3 nucleotides are TGTGCCAGCTCAAGTCAACAGGTCAGCACAGATACGCAGTATTTT. Translated: CASSSQQVSTDTQYF.

This clone occurred once. This chain links TRBV7-2 with TRBJ2-1; 9 nucleotides line up with TRBD1. V was clipped by 2 bases and J by 1 base; unmatched bases: 6. Germline V gene sequence: CDR1 SGHTA, CDR2 FQGNSA. The CDR3 loop spans 17 amino acids. The CDR3 region is CASSLQQGALSYNEQFF. The CDR3, as DNA: TGTGCCAGCAGCTTACAACAGGGGGCCCTGTCCTACAATGAGCAGTTCTTC.

The chain uses TRBV24-1 and TRBJ2-1; a possible D gene is TRBD2 (6 bases). V lost 3 bases, J lost 2 bases, and 10 bases lay in between. The CDR3 runs to 15 residues. Per germline, CDR1 KGHDR and CDR2 SFDVKD. CDR3 DNA sequence: TGTGCCACCAGTGATACAGCGGGTACCTACAATGAGCAGTTCTTC. Translation: CATSDTAGTYNEQFF.

The chain employs TRBV4-2 and TRBJ1-2; no clear D. The germline V and J ends were trimmed by 4 bases and 4 bases, with 13 bases remaining between them. This CDR3 contains 14 residues. Per germline, CDR1 LGHNA and CDR2 YNFKEQ. The CDR3 protein is CASSPSGNLYGYTF. Here the CDR3 DNA reads TGTGCCAGCAGCCCGTCCGGGAACCTCTATGGCTACACCTTC.

This clone was picked up one time. The rearrangement joins TRBV6-5 to TRBJ1-1; D not resolved. Germline loops: CDR1 MNHEY, CDR2 SVGAGI. There are 13 residues in the CDR3. Trimming shortened V by 2 bases and J by 11 bases, and 15 bases separated the two germline ends. The CDR3 sequence is CASSYGEGLEAFF. The CDR3 DNA reads TGTGCCAGCAGTTACGGGGAGGGCCTGGAGGCTTTCTTT.